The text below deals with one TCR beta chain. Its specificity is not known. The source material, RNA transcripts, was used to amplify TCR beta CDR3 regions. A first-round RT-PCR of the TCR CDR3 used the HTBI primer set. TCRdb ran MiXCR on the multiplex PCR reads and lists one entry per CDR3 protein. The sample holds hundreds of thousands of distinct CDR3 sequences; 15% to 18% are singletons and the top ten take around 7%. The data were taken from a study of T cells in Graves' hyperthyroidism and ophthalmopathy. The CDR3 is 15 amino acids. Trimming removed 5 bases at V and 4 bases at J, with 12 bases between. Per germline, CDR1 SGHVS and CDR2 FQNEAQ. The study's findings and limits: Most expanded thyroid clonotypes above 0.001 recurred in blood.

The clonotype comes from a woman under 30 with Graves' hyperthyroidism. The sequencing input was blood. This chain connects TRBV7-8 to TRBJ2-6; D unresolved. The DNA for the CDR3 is TGTGCCAGCAGCCCTTTTGCAGCCGGGGCCAACGTCCTGACTTTC. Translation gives CASSPFAAGANVLTF.